This T cell receptor (beta chain) was captured by sequencing in a study of neurological immune-mediated disorders. Overall study results and limits: None of the CDR3 amino acid sequences in expanded clones turned up in more than one subject, which points to private repertoires in all groups.

This clonotype was seen repeatedly, ten times or more. The antigen remains unidentified. The authors produced cDNA by 5'RACE using 10-nucleotide random UMIs. TCRdb analysed the 5' RACE reads with MiXCR anew, one entry per CDR3 protein. The table has some 53,000 distinct CDR3 sequences, about 15% seen once. CDR3 length: 14 residues. Trimming pared 2 bases from V and 2 bases from J, leaving 10 bases between. Germline V lookup: CDR1 SGDLS, CDR2 YYNGEE. The unsorted libraries were generated from a total of 2 million PBMCs, which had been stored in RNAlater at -80 C. This clonotype was obtained from a man aged 55-75 years in good health. Sample: PBMCs. The V call is TRBV9, the J call TRBJ2-5; possibly TRBD1 for D (6 bases). Here the CDR3 reads CASSVGTMQETQYF. Here the CDR3 DNA reads TGTGCCAGCAGCGTCGGGACAATGCAAGAGACCCAGTACTTC.